The clone carrying this T cell receptor (beta chain) was seen just once. Antigen: not known. Germline values: CDR1 ENHRY, CDR2 SYGVKD. The V end was cut by 8 bases, the J end by 6 bases, with 17 bases between. The CDR3 length is 13 residues. The data are from a study of T cell responses to AZD1222 COVID-19 vaccine. Study-wide background: Recipients boosted at about 4 weeks or about 12 weeks are pooled.

TCRdb's copy holds only in-frame clones and misses some; the assay was immunoSEQ multiplex PCR. The repertoire has more than 95,000 clones, 75% to 95% of them found once; the top ten carry about 48%. Study-level findings and limits: After the peak T cell response, and only then, were repertoires sampled.

This chain links TRBV10-3 with TRBJ2-7; possibly TRBD1 for D (5 bases). The clonotype originates from an adult in good health. The sample consisted of peripheral blood, taken on day 0 of AZD1222 vaccination. The CDR3 DNA reads as TGTGCCATCCGAGGACAAATGGTCGGCGAGCAGTACTTC. Protein: CAIRGQMVGEQYF.